This T cell receptor beta chain comes out of a study of blood T cell repertoires in COVID-19. Overall study context: The analysed material was cDNA or gDNA that came from T cells, B-cell-depleted T cells, or PBMCs.

The assay was immunoSEQ multiplex PCR, and TCRdb's table has in-frame clones only and misses some. The sample lists around 390,000 clones, approximately 90% occurring once. Recovered participants had two consecutive negative NP/OP PCR tests, healthcare professional clearance, or symptom resolution. Trimming stripped 3 bases from V and 3 bases from J, with 10 bases between. The CDR3 has 14 residues. The germline V gene has CDR1 SGDLS and CDR2 YYNGEE. Source material: PBMCs or T cells enriched from blood (not recorded which). J is TRBJ1-5 and V is TRBV9; D possibly corresponds to TRBD1 (5 bases). The clonotype comes from a woman aged 50 to 60 who had recovered from COVID-19. CDR3 in amino acids: CASSAGVDNQPQHF. In nucleotides, the CDR3 is TGTGCCAGCAGCGCGGGGGTGGACAATCAGCCCCAGCATTTT.